The 2 T cell receptor beta chains in this list originate from one sample, sequenced in a study of OX40 agonist ivuxolimab in advanced cancers. Sequencing used immunoSEQ multiplex PCR; TCRdb keeps in-frame clones, though not all of them. Among about 61,000 clones, 82% were seen once, and the ten largest hold approximately 0.57%. The specimen was CD4+ or CD8+ T cells sorted from blood, collected in a trial of the OX40 agonist ivuxolimab. Receptors originate from an adult with an advanced solid tumor such as melanoma, head and neck, liver or kidney cancer.

There are a few counts of this clone. The V and J genes are TRBV19 and TRBJ1-5; D unclear. This CDR3 contains 15 residues. With 3 bases removed from V and 4 bases from J, the gap between germline ends came to 13 bases. The germline V gene has CDR1 LNHDA and CDR2 SQIVND (reference sequence). CDR3 loop: CASSIRDTRNQPQHF. The CDR3 DNA follows: TGTGCCAGTAGTATTAGAGACACCCGTAATCAGCCCCAGCATTTT.

This clone has just a few counts. This rearrangement joins TRBV27 to TRBJ1-2; 7 bases fit TRBD1. The CDR3 loop spans 14 amino acids. V shed 3 bases, J shed 7 bases, and the junction held 8 bases outside the gene matches. Germline CDR1 reads MNHEY; CDR2 reads SMNVEV (reference sequence). The DNA for the CDR3 is TGTGCCAGCAGTTTTGGGGGGCAGGGGGGTGGCTACACCTTC. Its protein is CASSFGGQGGGYTF.